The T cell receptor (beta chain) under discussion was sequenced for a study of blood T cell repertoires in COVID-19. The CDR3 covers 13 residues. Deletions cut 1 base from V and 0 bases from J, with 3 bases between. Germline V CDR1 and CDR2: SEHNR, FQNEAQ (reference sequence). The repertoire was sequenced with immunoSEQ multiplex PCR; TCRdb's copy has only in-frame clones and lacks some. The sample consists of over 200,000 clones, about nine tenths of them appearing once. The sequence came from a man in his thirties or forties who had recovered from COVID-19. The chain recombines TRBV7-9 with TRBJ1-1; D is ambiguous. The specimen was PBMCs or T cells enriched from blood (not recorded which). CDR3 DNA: TGTGCCAGCAGCTTAGACATGAACACTGAAGCTTTCTTT. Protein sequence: CASSLDMNTEAFF.